The 21 T cell receptor beta chains below all came from one sample that was sequenced in a study of T-cell memory formation after mild COVID-19. TCRdb used MiXCR to reprocess the 5' RACE reads, holding one entry per CDR3 protein. The sample has 14,000 to 15,000 distinct CDR3 sequences, over 20% seen once; the top ten hold around 54%. Specimen: PBMCs or a T cell subset sorted from them (not recorded which). These receptors all come from a young man who had mild COVID-19 (a few samples of this study predate the infection). Cell type and time point are not known.

This clonotype has ten or more counts. The chain uses TRBV7-2 and TRBJ2-7, with D hard to call. V was trimmed by 4 bases and J by 2 bases, leaving 3 bases between them. The CDR3 length is 11 residues. The germline V gene encodes CDR1 SGHTA and CDR2 FQGNSA. As DNA, the CDR3 is TGTGCCAGCAGCTCCCCCTACGAGCAGTACTTC. It translates to CASSSPYEQYF.

This chain connects TRBV2 to TRBJ1-1; D is unresolved. The CDR3 extends over 10 amino acids. V was trimmed by 5 bases and J by 11 bases, leaving 9 bases between them. Germline V lookup: CDR1 SNHLY, CDR2 FYNNEI. This chain's CDR3 is CASSLPDAFF. The CDR3, as DNA: TGTGCCAGCAGTCTTCCCGACGCTTTCTTT.

This clonotype appeared once. A much larger clone is a single base away; this may be a read error. The rearrangement joins TRBV7-6 to TRBJ2-5; 10 positions agree with TRBD2. Germline V gene data show CDR1 as SGHVS and CDR2 as FNYEAQ. The CDR3 runs 16 residues. V dropped 9 bases and J dropped 4; count of bases not matched to a gene: 14. The CDR3 bases are TGTGCCAGAAGTCGGTTAGCGGGGGGAAGAGGAGAGACCCAGTACTTC. It yields the protein CARSRLAGGRGETQYF. The complete variable domain, with remaining parts taken from reference TRBV7-6 and TRBJ2-5, reads GAGVSQSPRYKVTKRGQDVALRCDPISGHVSLYWYRQALGQGPEFLTYFNYEAQQDKSGLPNDRFSAERPEGSISTLTIQRTEQRDSAMYRCARSRLAGGRGETQYFGPGTRLLVL.

The rearrangement joins TRBV10-3 to TRBJ1-1; tentatively, D is TRBD1 (5 bases). The CDR3 consists of 13 residues. The germline V and J ends were trimmed by 1 base and 10 bases, with 13 bases remaining between them. The V gene's germline CDR1 is ENHRY and CDR2 SYGVKD. CDR3 coding DNA: TGTGCCATCAGTGAGTACAGGCAGTTACGAGCTTTCTTT. It specifies CAISEYRQLRAFF.

In its sample, this clonotype was seen many times. The genes are TRBV5-1 and TRBJ1-1; TRBD1 is a possible D gene (6 bases). The V end lost 2 bases, the J end lost 3 bases, and 14 bases lay between the germline ends. The CDR3 consists of 15 residues. From germline, CDR1 is SGHRS and CDR2 YFSETQ. The CDR3 bases are TGCGCCAGCAGCTTTTCCGGGGGCAGGGACACTGAAGCTTTCTTT. Translating gives CASSFSGGRDTEAFF.

The table lists this clonotype with many counts. The chain links TRBV20-1 to TRBJ2-2, with D tentatively TRBD1 (6 bases). The ends were cut back, 3 bases at V and 4 bases at J, with 15 bases in the middle. CDR1 is DFQATT, CDR2 SNEGSKA, per germline (reference sequence). The CDR3 has 15 amino acids. The CDR3 is CSARAGQSLTGELFF. CDR3 in DNA: TGCAGTGCTAGGGCCGGACAGAGCCTCACCGGGGAGCTGTTTTTT.

This clonotype was recorded a few times. This chain joins TRBV6-2 or TRBV6-3 and TRBJ1-5, with 10 nucleotides matching TRBD1. Looked up from germline, CDR1 is MNHEY and CDR2 is SVGEGT. With 7 bases clipped from V and 5 bases from J, the junction kept 8 bases outside the gene matches. The CDR3 length is 15 residues. CDR3 DNA: TGTGCCAGCACCTGGGGGACAGGGGTGTATCAGCCCCAGCATTTT. This codes for CASTWGTGVYQPQHF.

As to this clonotype: A read error is possible here, since a much larger clone lies one base away. The chain recombines TRBV2 with TRBJ1-6; the D gene is possibly TRBD1 (6 bases). V lost 9 bases to trimming and J lost 4 bases, with 22 bases between them. CDR1 and CDR2 from the germline V gene are SNHLY and FYNNEI. This CDR3 contains 17 residues. As DNA, the CDR3 is TGTGCCAGAAACTTTCCAGCGACAGGCCCATATAATTCACCCCTCCACTTT. Translated: CARNFPATGPYNSPLHF.

This clonotype was seen repeatedly, ten times or more. The chain couples TRBV4-2 to TRBJ2-7, with D perhaps TRBD1 or TRBD2 (5 bases each). V gave up 1 base and J gave up 0 bases, with 10 bases separating them. Germline V lookup: CDR1 LGHNA, CDR2 YNFKEQ. The CDR3 contains 15 residues. Here the CDR3 reads CASSQGWGNSYEQYF. CDR3 sequence (DNA): TGTGCCAGCAGCCAAGGATGGGGGAACTCCTACGAGCAGTACTTC.

This clonotype has a count of ten or more. One end of the junction varies from germline; a read error may be responsible. The V and J genes are TRBV12-3 or TRBV12-4 and TRBJ1-2, with TRBD1 identical over 7 bases. This CDR3 is 14 amino acids long. The CDR3 loop reads CASSTTGAGYRYTF. The CDR3, as DNA: TGTGCCAGCAGTACCACAGGGGCCGGCTATCGCTACACCTTC.

This clonotype was recorded at least ten times. The V call is TRBV15, the J call TRBJ2-5; 12 bases fit TRBD2. Trimming took 2 bases from V and 5 from J; bases not matched to a gene: 6. Germline CDR1 LNHNV, CDR2 YYDKDF (reference sequence). The CDR3 contains 16 residues. CDR3 sequence reads: CATSRITSGGRETQYF. As DNA, the CDR3 is TGTGCCACCAGCAGAATTACTAGCGGGGGGAGGGAGACCCAGTACTTC.

This clonotype has only a few counts. Here the CDR3 DNA reads TGTGCCAGCAGAACCGGTTCTGCTACGCAGTATTTT. It specifies CASRTGSATQYF. The rearrangement links TRBV28 to TRBJ2-3; D not certain. CDR3 length equals 12 residues. Trimming removed 6 bases at V and 8 bases at J, with 12 bases between. The germline CDR1 and CDR2 sequences are MDHEN and SYDVKM.

This clonotype has ten or more counts. This chain links TRBV7-7 with TRBJ1-6; D remains unclear. The V end lost 2 bases, the J end lost 8 bases, and 31 bases lay between the germline ends. From germline, CDR1 is SSHAT and CDR2 FNYEAQ (reference sequence). The CDR3 extends over 21 amino acids. The CDR3 protein is CASSLISVDPAVVSGDSPLHF. In DNA form, the CDR3 reads TGTGCCAGCAGCTTAATATCCGTGGACCCAGCTGTCGTTAGTGGGGATTCACCCCTCCACTTT.

This clonotype was seen a handful of times. The chain links TRBV6-2 or TRBV6-3 to TRBJ2-5; maybe TRBD2 (5 bases). V shed 6 bases and J shed 7 bases, with 12 bases lying between them. Germline CDR1 reads MNHEY; CDR2 reads SVGEGT. The CDR3 is 12 residues long. CDR3 in DNA: TGTGCCAGCAGGGACCCAGAGGGGACCCAGTACTTC. It codes for CASRDPEGTQYF.

The chain employs TRBV7-6 and TRBJ2-1; the D gene is possibly TRBD1 (6 bases). The CDR3 runs to 14 residues. Germline V lookup: CDR1 SGHVS, CDR2 FNYEAQ. V was clipped by 5 bases and J by 9 bases, with 17 bases between them. In nucleotides, the CDR3 is TGTGCCAGCAGCAGACCGGGCCAAGGGGGTGAGCAGTTCTTC. As protein: CASSRPGQGGEQFF.

This clonotype appeared a few times. The chain carries TRBV5-6 and TRBJ1-6, with D possibly matching TRBD1 (5 bases). The CDR3 is 14 amino acids. Trimming left V 1 base short and J 9 bases short, with 11 bases between. From germline, CDR1 is SGHDT and CDR2 YYEEEE. This CDR3 reads CASSLLADISPLHF. In nucleotides, the CDR3 is TGTGCCAGCAGCTTGTTGGCGGACATTTCACCCCTCCACTTT.

This clonotype was seen just once. This chain connects TRBV7-6 to TRBJ2-7; TRBD1 aligns across 10 bases. The CDR3 sequence is 19 residues long. V dropped 0 bases and J dropped 1; count of bases not matched to a gene: 12. Per the germline V gene, CDR1 is SGHVS and CDR2 is FNYEAQ. The DNA for the CDR3 is TGTGCCAGCAGCTTAGCCGGGACAGGGGAGTTATCCGGGTCCTACGAGCAGTACTTC. Translation gives CASSLAGTGELSGSYEQYF. Filled out from reference TRBV7-6 and TRBJ2-7, the complete variable domain reads GAGVSQSPRYKVTKRGQDVALRCDPISGHVSLYWYRQALGQGPEFLTYFNYEAQQDKSGLPNDRFSAERPEGSISTLTIQRTEQRDSAMYRCASSLAGTGELSGSYEQYFGPGTRLTVT.

The chain combines TRBV7-9 with TRBJ1-6, with D unclear. Trimming stripped 4 bases from V and 6 bases from J, with 25 bases between. Germline V gives CDR1 SEHNR, CDR2 FQNEAQ (reference sequence). The CDR3 covers 19 residues. The CDR3: CASSSLKVPIQDVNSPLHF. CDR3 DNA sequence: TGTGCCAGCAGCTCCCTAAAGGTTCCCATCCAGGATGTTAATTCACCCCTCCACTTT.

This clonotype occurred a few times. The chain carries TRBV20-1 and TRBJ2-1; a weak D match, TRBD1 (6 bases). Germline CDR1 is DFQATT and CDR2 is SNEGSKA (reference sequence). This CDR3 has 13 amino acids. V lost 1 base and J 7 bases, leaving 11 bases between the germline ends. The CDR3 bases are TGCAGTGCTAGAGGCAGGGGCGGGAATGAGCAGTTCTTC. Its translation is CSARGRGGNEQFF.

The chain couples TRBV7-9 to TRBJ2-2; D call uncertain. The V gene's germline CDR1 is SEHNR and CDR2 FQNEAQ (reference sequence). V was clipped by 3 bases and J by 5 bases, with 4 bases between them. CDR3 length: 12 residues. The CDR3 reads CASSFGTGELFF. CDR3 in DNA: TGTGCCAGCAGCTTTGGGACCGGGGAGCTGTTTTTT.

This clonotype was counted at least ten times. This rearrangement joins TRBV15 to TRBJ1-1; D ambiguous. The germline CDR1 and CDR2 sequences are LNHNV and YYDKDF (reference sequence). The CDR3 has 14 residues. V lost 2 bases and J lost 4, with 11 bases in between. The CDR3 coding sequence is TGTGCCACCAGCAGATCGCCCCGGGCCACTGAAGCTTTCTTT. It yields the protein CATSRSPRATEAFF.